These 21 T cell receptor beta chains were all obtained from the same sample, sequenced in a study of blood T cell repertoires in COVID-19. Using immunoSEQ multiplex PCR, the repertoire was profiled, and TCRdb retains in-frame clones only, with some absent. This sample has fewer than 250,000 clones, with approximately 84% found just once. The sequencing input was peripheral blood. These receptors came from a man aged 50 to 60 with COVID-19, enrolled during active disease.

The gene calls are TRBV5-1 and TRBJ2-5, with D hard to call. The V end lost 4 bases, the J end lost 5 bases, and 18 bases lay between the germline ends. The CDR3 consists of 15 residues. Germline V gene data show CDR1 as SGHRS and CDR2 as YFSETQ. For the CDR3, the DNA is TGCGCCAGCAGCCAAGCTCGGAACGGAGTGGAGACCCAGTACTTC. This codes for CASSQARNGVETQYF.

The chain is built from TRBV24-1 and TRBJ1-2; TRBD1 might be the D (6 bases). Germline-derived CDR1 and CDR2 are KGHDR and SFDVKD. With 5 bases removed from V and 4 bases from J, the gap between germline ends came to 13 bases. The CDR3 is 14 residues long. CDR3 bases: TGTGCCACCAGTGCCTCAGGGGACGTCTATGGCTACACCTTC. Its protein product is CATSASGDVYGYTF.

CDR3 nucleotides: TGTGCCAGCAGCTTAGCCGACAGGGTCTATGGCTACACCTTC. Protein: CASSLADRVYGYTF. This chain links TRBV7-9 with TRBJ1-2; 7 bases map to TRBD1. The length of the CDR3 is 14 residues. Germline values: CDR1 SEHNR, CDR2 FQNEAQ (reference sequence). The V and J ends lost 0 bases and 4 bases, in that order; junction bases with no gene match: 2. Using reference TRBV7-9 and TRBJ1-2 for the parts outside the CDR3, the full variable domain is DTGVSQNPRHKITKRGQNVTFRCDPISEHNRLYWYRQTLGQGPEFLTYFQNEAQLEKSRLLSDRFSAERPKGSFSTLEIQRTEQGDSAMYLCASSLADRVYGYTFGSGTRLTVV.

The chain uses TRBV18 and TRBJ1-1; D call uncertain. The CDR3 loop spans 13 amino acids. Germline assignment: CDR1 KGHSH and CDR2 LQKENI. V was clipped by 3 bases and J by 4 bases, with 9 bases between them. The CDR3 sequence is CASSPTRLTEAFF. The CDR3 DNA follows: TGTGCCAGCTCACCTACGAGGCTCACTGAAGCTTTCTTT.

CDR3 protein: CASSASIVGRGYTF. The CDR3 nucleotides are TGTGCCAGTAGTGCATCAATCGTGGGGAGAGGCTACACCTTC. The chain combines TRBV19 with TRBJ1-2; unclear D gene. Germline-derived CDR1 and CDR2 are LNHDA and SQIVND (reference sequence). V was trimmed by 5 bases and J by 8 bases, leaving 18 bases between them. The CDR3 runs 14 residues.

CDR3 nucleotide sequence: TGTGCCAGCAGCTTGGTGACAGCCGGGAACTATGGCTACACCTTC. Its translation: CASSLVTAGNYGYTF. This chain uses TRBV5-4 with TRBJ1-2; TRBD1 might be the D (5 bases). CDR1 is SGHNT and CDR2 is YYREEE in the germline V gene (reference sequence). This CDR3 contains 15 residues. V lost 0 bases, J lost 2 bases, and 11 bases lay in between.

This clone was detected only once. This chain links TRBV15 with TRBJ2-1; TRBD2 matches at 8 bases. The ends lost 0 bases at V and 7 bases at J; junction bases unmatched: 8. CDR1 and CDR2 from the germline V gene are LNHNV and YYDKDF (reference sequence). The CDR3 contains 16 residues. This chain's CDR3 is CATSREPAGVGNEQFF. CDR3 nucleotides: TGTGCCACCAGCAGAGAGCCAGCGGGAGTCGGGAATGAGCAGTTCTTC.

This chain uses TRBV6-4 with TRBJ2-7; D is possibly TRBD2 (5 bases). The CDR3 covers 15 residues. CDR1 and CDR2 (germline): MRHNA, SNTAGT. Trimming shortened V by 8 bases and J by 7 bases, and 24 bases separated the two germline ends. In nucleotides, the CDR3 is TGTGCCAGCCAAACTACAGCCCCTAAACGGAGGGAGCAGTACTTC. Translated, it gives CASQTTAPKRREQYF.

The V call is TRBV6-5, the J call TRBJ1-1; the D is unclear. The CDR3 is made up of 15 amino acids. Trimming left V 6 bases short and J 7 bases short, with 21 bases between. CDR1 is MNHEY and CDR2 is SVGAGI in the germline V gene. CDR3: CASSSTPPTTIEAFF. DNA for the CDR3: TGTGCCAGCAGCAGTACACCTCCTACTACTATTGAAGCTTTCTTT.

This chain connects TRBV5-4 to TRBJ1-1, with D possibly TRBD1 on 6 matching bases. CDR3 length: 14 residues. Germline V CDR1 and CDR2: SGHNT, YYREEE (reference sequence). Trimming removed 3 bases from V and 3 bases from J, with 12 bases in between. CDR3 sequence: CASSSQGIYTEAFF. CDR3 DNA sequence: TGTGCCAGCAGCTCACAGGGAATCTACACTGAAGCTTTCTTT. The full variable domain, with the rest looked up from reference TRBV5-4 and TRBJ1-1, is ETGVTQSPTHLIKTRGQQVTLRCSSQSGHNTVSWYQQALGQGPQFIFQYYREEENGRGNFPPRFSGLQFPNYSSELNVNALELDDSALYLCASSSQGIYTEAFFGQGTRLTVV.

The chain employs TRBV7-8 and TRBJ2-1; maybe TRBD2 (5 bases). Trimming took off 2 bases at V and 4 bases at J, with 12 bases between the two ends. CDR3 length: 15 residues. Per the germline V gene, CDR1 is SGHVS and CDR2 is FQNEAQ. The CDR3 nucleotides are TGTGCCAGCAGCTTACGGCAGGAGGCATACAATGAGCAGTTCTTC. Its translation is CASSLRQEAYNEQFF.

This chain connects TRBV7-8 to TRBJ2-3; TRBD1 matches at 10 bases. Germline CDR1 SGHVS, CDR2 FQNEAQ. Trimming removed 4 bases from V and 2 bases from J; junction bases left unmatched: 6. This CDR3 comprises 16 residues. The CDR3 loop reads CASSSGDRGVTDTQYF. DNA of the CDR3: TGTGCCAGCAGCTCCGGGGACAGGGGCGTCACAGATACGCAGTATTTT.

This chain connects TRBV5-1 to TRBJ2-1, with a weak D call TRBD2 (7 bases). This CDR3 contains 15 residues. The V end lost 3 bases, the J end lost 4 bases, and 14 bases lay between the germline ends. In germline, CDR1 is SGHRS, CDR2 YFSETQ. CDR3 sequence (DNA): TGCGCCAGCAGCTACAGGGAGGGGAGTTACAATGAGCAGTTCTTC. This sequence encodes CASSYREGSYNEQFF.

The chain recombines TRBV27 with TRBJ1-2; 7 bases agree with TRBD1. The CDR3 length is 18 residues. J was trimmed by 5 bases and V by 7 bases; bases with no gene match: 22. Looked up from germline, CDR1 is MNHEY and CDR2 is SMNVEV (reference sequence). The CDR3 bases are TGTGCCAGCACCTATTTGGCCGGGACAGCTGGGGGATTTTATGGCTACACCTTC. Translated, it gives CASTYLAGTAGGFYGYTF.

Only one count was recorded for this clone. This sequence joins TRBV6-5 and TRBJ2-7; 7 bases are shared with TRBD1. With 9 bases clipped from V and 3 bases from J, the junction kept 8 bases outside the gene matches. Germline CDR1 and CDR2: MNHEY and SVGAGI. The CDR3 runs to 13 residues. The CDR3 sequence is CASRPGQNYEQYF. CDR3 sequence (DNA): TGTGCCAGTAGACCGGGACAGAACTACGAGCAGTACTTC.

This chain joins TRBV9 and TRBJ1-2; TRBD1 might be the D (5 bases). V was pared by 4 bases and J by 2 bases, with 12 bases between. The CDR3 sequence is 14 residues long. The germline gives CDR1 SGDLS, CDR2 YYNGEE. The CDR3 DNA reads as TGTGCCAGCAGCCTATTGACAGCGAACTATGGCTACACCTTC. Protein: CASSLLTANYGYTF.

This sequence joins TRBV7-9 and TRBJ1-1, with D perhaps matching TRBD1 (6 bases). The CDR3 runs to 16 residues. Trimming cost V 4 bases and J 1 base, with 16 bases left between them. The germline V gene has CDR1 SEHNR and CDR2 FQNEAQ (reference sequence). CDR3 in amino acids: CASSSIGQLANTEAFF. The CDR3 nucleotides are TGTGCCAGCAGCTCAATAGGACAGCTCGCGAACACTGAAGCTTTCTTT.

This clone was counted once. The chain recombines TRBV12-3 or TRBV12-4 with TRBJ2-3; TRBD2 aligns across 9 bases. The CDR3 has 12 amino acids. In DNA, the CDR3 is TGTGGTAGCGGGGGAACCACAGATACGCAGTATTTT. Its protein is CGSGGTTDTQYF.

J is TRBJ1-6 and V is TRBV5-1; 8 positions agree with TRBD1. Germline V gene lookup returns CDR1 SGHRS and CDR2 YFSETQ. V trimming: 0 bases; J trimming: 6 bases; junction bases outside the gene matches: 8. CDR3 length: 17 amino acids. The DNA for the CDR3 is TGCGCCAGCAGCTTGGGGGACAGGCTCGAAAGTAATTCACCCCTCCACTTT. Protein: CASSLGDRLESNSPLHF.

The rearrangement joins TRBV5-5 to TRBJ2-1; 14 bases match TRBD2. The germline CDR1 and CDR2 sequences are SGHKS and YYEKEE (reference sequence). The CDR3 totals 12 residues. The V gene end was trimmed by 3 bases and the J gene end by 15 bases; junction bases not matched to a gene: 2. Here the CDR3 DNA reads TGTGCCAGCAGCTCCGGACTAGCGGGAGGGTTCTTC. This codes for CASSSGLAGGFF.

This chain connects TRBV7-9 to TRBJ1-2; no firm D call. The CDR3 runs to 16 residues. Per the germline V gene, CDR1 is SEHNR and CDR2 is FQNEAQ (reference sequence). Trimming took 5 bases from V and 2 from J, leaving 18 bases between them. DNA of the CDR3: TGTGCCAGCAGCCTCCTCGGGGTAGGACCCAACTATGGCTACACCTTC. This gives the protein CASSLLGVGPNYGYTF.